This TCR beta chain was recovered during a study of blood T cell repertoires in COVID-19 (dated by TCRdb to 2018 to 2021). In terms of the full investigation: The collaborator samples originated in the United States, Italy and Spain and spanned the acute and convalescent phases of COVID-19. Subjects who had been exposed to COVID-19, were actively infected with it, or had recovered from it provided the deeply sampled blood TCRbeta repertoires that made up the dataset. Samples came from the ongoing ImmuneRACE study (first 160 participants) plus 1,254 subjects from 6 global collaborators. Where HLA class I and class II types were available, the types were taken from metadata supplied by the sample provider, not from assay-based typing. The repertoires were released in a freely available public database meant as a resource for research on the immune response to SARS-CoV-2. The prospective study material was composed of cDNA or gDNA derived from T cells, B-cell-depleted T cells, or PBMCs. Nearly every sample came with metadata listing a de-identified subject ID, COVID-19 status, age in years and sex. Here is what the overall study found, with its caveats: The amount of clinical and demographic metadata varied by source and participant and was provided uncurated.

The immunoSEQ Assay, a bias-controlled multiplex PCR, was used to amplify TCRbeta CDR3 regions from genomic DNA. Per the authors' processing: Within the assay, amplification of reference gene primers was used to estimate how many nucleated cells each sample contained. Sequence reads were collapsed and filtered to measure the absolute abundance of every unique TCRbeta CDR3 rearrangement. For each sample, productive Simpson clonality was calculated by taking the square root of Simpson's diversity index across productive rearrangements. This immuneACCESS table, as held by TCRdb, lists in-frame sequences with V and J called but not all clones. Of the missing ones, under half trace to an unresolved V gene in checked studies; the others have no known cause. Clonal size and the V and J genes are those of that table, whereas D and trimming came from the DNA. For this sample the table gives 250,000 to 400,000 clones, of which roughly 88% were detected only once. Less than 3.5% of the sample is taken by the ten largest.

Unmatched junction bases come to 11, with V trimmed by 5 bases and J by 6 bases. CDR1 and CDR2 are read off the germline V gene as SGHVS and FQNEAQ. Reading from cysteine to phenylalanine, the CDR3 counts 16 amino acids. CDR3 DNA is the only sequence kept; it has 48 bases, read in frame from the first base. One collaborating source in Seattle enrolled patients while the patients were actively infected and followed the patients over time throughout the course of disease. Collaborating institutions collected whole blood in K2EDTA tubes following their own protocols. For TCRbeta analysis, collaborators shipped samples in one of three forms: frozen whole blood, isolated PBMCs, or DNA extracted from either of those sample types. Notes on this clone: The antigen it binds to is not known. No much larger clonotype is one base removed from it; base qualities were not supplied.

Sequenced material: peripheral blood. The sequence was obtained from a woman in her twenties or thirties with COVID-19, enrolled during active disease. The rearrangement combines TRBV7-8 with TRBJ2-3; 10 bases in the junction line up with TRBD1. The DNA sequence is TGTGCCAGCAGCCACGGACAGGGGGGAGTTTTGGATACGCAGTATTTT. Its protein is CASSHGQGGVLDTQYF.